This TCR beta chain was identified during a study of T cells in Graves' hyperthyroidism and ophthalmopathy. The investigators amplified TCR beta CDR3 regions from RNA transcripts. The HTBI primer set drove a first-round RT-PCR of the TCR CDR3. From the multiplex PCR reads, TCRdb called clonotypes with MiXCR, one entry per CDR3 protein. The repertoire has some 400,000 distinct CDR3 sequences, 13% of them found once; the top ten carry less than 25%. General study findings and limits: Most thyroid clonotypes with frequency above 0.001 were detected in blood.

The study collected blood at first hyperthyroidism diagnosis, before any ophthalmopathy symptoms arose. The authors obtained PBMCs from 10 ml of fresh peripheral blood. This clonotype was observed a few times. The antigen is undetermined. The sample comprised blood. The sequence came from a man younger than 45 with Graves' hyperthyroidism that later progressed to Graves' ophthalmopathy.

The CDR3 bases are TGTGCCAGCAGTGAAAACAGGGGGCTCGGGGAGCTGTTTTTT. This sequence encodes CASSENRGLGELFF. This chain uses TRBV6-1 with TRBJ2-2; TRBD1 matches at 9 bases. CDR3 length: 14 residues. Germline V gene data show CDR1 as MNHNS and CDR2 as SASEGT. Germline trimming cut 2 bases from V and 7 bases from J; bases unmatched to any gene: 2.